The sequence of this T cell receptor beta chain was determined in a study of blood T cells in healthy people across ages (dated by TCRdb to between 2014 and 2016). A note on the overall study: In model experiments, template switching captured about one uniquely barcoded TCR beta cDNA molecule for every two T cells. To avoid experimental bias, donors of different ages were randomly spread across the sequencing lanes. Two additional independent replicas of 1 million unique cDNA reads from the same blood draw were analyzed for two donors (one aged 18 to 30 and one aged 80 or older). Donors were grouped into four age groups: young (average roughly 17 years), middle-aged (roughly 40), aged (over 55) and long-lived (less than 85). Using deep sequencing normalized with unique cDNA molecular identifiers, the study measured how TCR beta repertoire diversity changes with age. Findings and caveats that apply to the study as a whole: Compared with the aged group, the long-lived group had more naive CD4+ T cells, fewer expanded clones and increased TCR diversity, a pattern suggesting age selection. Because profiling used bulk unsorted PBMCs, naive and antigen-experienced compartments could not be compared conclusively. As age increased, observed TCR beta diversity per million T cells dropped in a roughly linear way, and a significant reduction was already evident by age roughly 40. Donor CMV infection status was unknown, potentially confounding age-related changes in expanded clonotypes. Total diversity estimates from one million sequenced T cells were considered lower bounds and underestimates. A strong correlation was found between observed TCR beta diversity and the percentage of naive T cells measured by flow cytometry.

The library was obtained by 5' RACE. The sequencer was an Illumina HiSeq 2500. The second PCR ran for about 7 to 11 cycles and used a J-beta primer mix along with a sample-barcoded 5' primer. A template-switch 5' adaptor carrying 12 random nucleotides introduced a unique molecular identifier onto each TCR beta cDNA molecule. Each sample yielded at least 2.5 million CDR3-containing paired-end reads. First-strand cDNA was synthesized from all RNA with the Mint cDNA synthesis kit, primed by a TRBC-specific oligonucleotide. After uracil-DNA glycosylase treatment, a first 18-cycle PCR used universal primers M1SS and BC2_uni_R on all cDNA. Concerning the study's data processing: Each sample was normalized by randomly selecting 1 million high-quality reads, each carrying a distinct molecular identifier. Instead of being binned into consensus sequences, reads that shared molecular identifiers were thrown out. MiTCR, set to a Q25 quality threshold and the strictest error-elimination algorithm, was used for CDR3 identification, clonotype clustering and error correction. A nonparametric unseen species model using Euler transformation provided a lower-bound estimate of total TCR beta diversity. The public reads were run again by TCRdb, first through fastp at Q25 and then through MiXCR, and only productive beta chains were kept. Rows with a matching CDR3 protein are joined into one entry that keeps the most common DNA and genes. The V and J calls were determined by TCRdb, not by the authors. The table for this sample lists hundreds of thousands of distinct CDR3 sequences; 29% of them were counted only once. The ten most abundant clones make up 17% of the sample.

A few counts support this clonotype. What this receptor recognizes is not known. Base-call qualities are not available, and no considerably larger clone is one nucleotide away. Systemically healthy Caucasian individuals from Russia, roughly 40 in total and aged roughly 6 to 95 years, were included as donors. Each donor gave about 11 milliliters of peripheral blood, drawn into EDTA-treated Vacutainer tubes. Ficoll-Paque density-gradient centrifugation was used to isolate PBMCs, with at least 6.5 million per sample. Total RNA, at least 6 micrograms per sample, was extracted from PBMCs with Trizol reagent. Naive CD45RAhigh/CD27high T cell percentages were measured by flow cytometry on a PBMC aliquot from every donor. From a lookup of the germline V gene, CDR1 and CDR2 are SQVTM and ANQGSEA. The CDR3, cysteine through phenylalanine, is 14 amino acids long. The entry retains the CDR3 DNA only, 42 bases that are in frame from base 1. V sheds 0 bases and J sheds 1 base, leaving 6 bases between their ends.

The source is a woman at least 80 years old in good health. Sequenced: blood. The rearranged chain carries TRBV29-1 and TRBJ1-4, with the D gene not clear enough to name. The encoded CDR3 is CSVEDPGTNEKLFF. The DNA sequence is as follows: TGCAGCGTTGAAGATCCGGGAACTAATGAAAAACTGTTTTTT.